This TCR beta chain originates from a study of control samples from healthy donors and cancer patients. The method was immunoSEQ multiplex PCR; TCRdb's version includes in-frame clones alone and lacks a portion of them. Of around 90,000 clones in the sample, roughly 84% were seen once. The length of the CDR3 is 18 residues. Per germline, CDR1 MNHEY and CDR2 SVGEGT. Deletions cut 6 bases from V and 3 bases from J, with 24 bases between. Sequencing was done on a sample of blood. This sequence was found in a woman between 35 and 50 years old in good health. The genes are TRBV6-2 or TRBV6-3 and TRBJ2-1; D may be TRBD2 (6 bases). This CDR3 reads CASSNGSPTPGLYNEQFF. CDR3 nucleotide sequence: TGTGCCAGCAGCAACGGGTCCCCGACGCCGGGACTCTACAATGAGCAGTTCTTC.